The 30 T cell receptor beta chains given below trace back to one sample, sequenced in a study of patients and donors after allogeneic stem cell transplantation. TCRdb passed the RT-PCR reads through MiXCR, listing each CDR3 protein once. Of roughly 940,000 distinct CDR3 sequences listed, roughly 17% are singletons. Material: blood, either unsorted or a sorted T cell fraction (not recorded which). The receptors were sampled from a human donor who was either an allogeneic HSCT recipient or a stem cell or donor lymphocyte infusion donor (not recorded which). It is not recorded whose cells these are; they may come from a transplant donor.

This clonotype was counted at least ten times. V gene TRBV12-3 or TRBV12-4 combines with J gene TRBJ2-7, with a tentative D call TRBD2 (5 bases). The V end was cut by 1 base, the J end by 2 bases, with 12 bases between. The CDR3 sequence is 15 residues long. The CDR3 DNA sequence: TGTGCCAGCAGTTTAGGGAGGCCCTCAACCTACGAGCAGTACTTC. This sequence encodes CASSLGRPSTYEQYF.

This clonotype has a handful of counts. This chain uses TRBV11-1 with TRBJ2-7; D ambiguous. V was clipped by 2 bases and J by 3 bases, with 17 bases between them. Germline V CDR1 and CDR2: SGHAT, FQDESV (reference sequence). The CDR3 covers 16 residues. DNA of the CDR3: TGTGCCAGCAGCTTAACCCCCGGCCTTCGGAACTACGAGCAGTACTTC. Amino acid sequence: CASSLTPGLRNYEQYF. Complete variable domain (other parts from reference TRBV11-1 and TRBJ2-7): EAEVAQSPRYKITEKSQAVAFWCDPISGHATLYWYRQILGQGPELLVQFQDESVVDDSQLPKDRFSAERLKGVDSTLKIQPAELGDSAMYLCASSLTPGLRNYEQYFGPGTRLTVT.

This clonotype was picked up a small number of times. The gene calls are TRBV6-5 and TRBJ1-4, with D possibly being TRBD1 (6 bases). CDR3 length: 12 amino acids. CDR1 is MNHEY and CDR2 is SVGAGI in the germline V gene. Between the trimmed V and J ends, which lost 4 bases and 10 bases, there was a span of 10 bases. The CDR3 loop is CASSLQGGKLFF. CDR3 bases: TGTGCCAGCAGTTTACAGGGAGGAAAACTGTTTTTT.

This sequence joins TRBV5-1 and TRBJ2-1; TRBD2 aligns across 8 bases. The CDR3 length is 19 residues. CDR1 is SGHRS, CDR2 YFSETQ, per germline. The V gene end was trimmed by 2 bases and the J gene end by 0 bases; junction bases not matched to a gene: 13. The CDR3 nucleotides are TGCGCCAGCAGCTTCGGGATAGTAGCGGGATTGAGCTCCTACAATGAGCAGTTCTTC. Translation gives CASSFGIVAGLSSYNEQFF.

As concerns this clonotype: Compared with germline, one end of the junction differs, possibly owing to a read error. The chain recombines TRBV20-1 with TRBJ2-2; 8 bases align to TRBD2. The germline V gene encodes CDR1 DFQATT and CDR2 SNEGSKA (reference sequence). The CDR3 runs 15 residues. CDR3 nucleotide sequence: TGCAATGCTAGTGGCGGGAGGTCAGGAACCGGGGAGCTGTTTTTT. This translates into CNASGGRSGTGELFF.

The sample holds a few counts of this clonotype. The rearrangement joins TRBV12-3 or TRBV12-4 to TRBJ2-5; TRBD2 matches 9 bases. This CDR3 region has 15 residues. Trimming cost V 0 bases and J 9 bases; bases outside gene matches: 8. CDR3 DNA: TGTGCCAGCAGTTTAGCGGGTTCGCGGGGGGGGTCCCAGTACTTC. Translated: CASSLAGSRGGSQYF.

This rearrangement joins TRBV12-3 or TRBV12-4 to TRBJ1-6; TRBD1 matches 8 bases. The J segment lost 7 bases and the V segment lost 2 bases, leaving 4 bases of the junction unmatched. The CDR3 runs to 15 residues. The CDR3 DNA follows: TGTGCCAGCAGTTTACAGGGGGCGCGGAATTCACCCCTCCACTTT. It is translated as CASSLQGARNSPLHF.

The chain has TRBV20-1 and TRBJ2-3, with D hard to call. This CDR3 spans 14 amino acids. V was cut by 3 bases and J by 0 bases, with 10 bases left in between. The germline gives CDR1 DFQATT, CDR2 SNEGSKA (reference sequence). CDR3 region: CSARWATSTDTQYF. DNA of the CDR3: TGCAGTGCTAGGTGGGCAACTAGCACAGATACGCAGTATTTT.

The CDR3 loop reads CASSPGGLGKTEAFF. The CDR3 region has the DNA TGTGCCAGCAGCCCGGGGGGGCTAGGAAAAACTGAAGCTTTCTTT. The chain employs TRBV6-2 or TRBV6-3 and TRBJ1-1; TRBD1 is a possible D gene (6 bases). CDR1 and CDR2 from the germline V gene are MNHEY and SVGEGT. Trimming stripped 6 bases from V and 5 bases from J, with 19 bases between. This CDR3 is 15 amino acids long.

The chain has TRBV15 and TRBJ1-6; D is perhaps TRBD1 (5 bases). V was cut by 5 bases and J by 7 bases, with 18 bases left in between. The CDR3 is made up of 16 amino acids. The germline CDR1 and CDR2 sequences are LNHNV and YYDKDF (reference sequence). CDR3 nucleotide sequence: TGTGCCACCAGCGTTGAATCGGGACGATCAAATTCACCCCTCCACTTT. It translates to CATSVESGRSNSPLHF. The whole variable domain, filled in from reference TRBV15 and TRBJ1-6, reads DAMVIQNPRYQVTQFGKPVTLSCSQTLNHNVMYWYQQKSSQAPKLLFHYYDKDFNNEADTPDNFQSRRPNTSFCFLDIRSPGLGDTAMYLCATSVESGRSNSPLHFGNGTRLTVT.

This clonotype was seen only a few times. The V gene is TRBV24-1, the J gene TRBJ2-2; TRBD2 matches at 7 bases. The CDR3 spans 13 residues. The V gene end was trimmed by 7 bases and the J gene end by 3 bases; junction bases not matched to a gene: 1. Germline CDR1 and CDR2: KGHDR and SFDVKD. In DNA form, the CDR3 reads TGTGCCACCAGACGGGGGGACACCGGGGAGCTGTTTTTT. It encodes CATRRGDTGELFF.

The chain uses TRBV19 and TRBJ2-1, with D perhaps TRBD1 (6 bases). V was pared by 11 bases and J by 1 base, with 15 bases between. This CDR3 is 14 amino acids long. Per the germline V gene, CDR1 is LNHDA and CDR2 is SQIVND (reference sequence). CDR3: CASGLGASYNEQFF. The CDR3 DNA reads as TGTGCCTCGGGTCTGGGGGCTTCCTACAATGAGCAGTTCTTC.

The table lists this clonotype with many counts. V is TRBV6-1 and J is TRBJ2-3; 11 bases are a match to TRBD2. Germline V gives CDR1 MNHNS, CDR2 SASEGT. After removal of 8 bases from V and 1 base from J, the junction contained 5 bases not matched to a gene. CDR3 length equals 15 residues. The CDR3 spells CASSGGLAGTDTQYF. The CDR3 DNA sequence: TGTGCCAGCTCCGGGGGACTAGCGGGCACAGATACGCAGTATTTT.

This clonotype was detected ten times or more. V gene TRBV5-1 combines with J gene TRBJ1-4, with D perhaps TRBD1 (5 bases). Germline V CDR1 and CDR2: SGHRS, YFSETQ. Trimming shortened V by 4 bases and J by 0 bases, and 10 bases separated the two germline ends. The CDR3 loop spans 15 amino acids. The CDR3 DNA reads TGCGCCAGCAGCGAAGACAGAGCAACTAATGAAAAACTGTTTTTT. This gives the protein CASSEDRATNEKLFF.

In this sample, this clonotype turned up a few times. J is TRBJ2-1 and V is TRBV2; no clear D. The CDR3 loop spans 14 amino acids. V was trimmed by 9 bases and J by 0 bases, leaving 12 bases between them. CDR1 and CDR2 (germline): SNHLY, FYNNEI. The CDR3 reads CARRSLSSYNEQFF. In nucleotides, the CDR3 is TGTGCCAGGCGGTCGCTCAGCTCCTACAATGAGCAGTTCTTC.

The sample holds a few counts of this clonotype. The J gene is TRBJ1-4, the V gene TRBV3-1, with a possible D match to TRBD1 (5 bases). The CDR3 loop spans 13 amino acids. Germline CDR1 LGHDT, CDR2 YNNKEL (reference sequence). Trimming removed 3 bases at V and 9 bases at J, with 11 bases between. CDR3 protein: CASSQGLRKKLFF. CDR3 nucleotide sequence: TGTGCCAGCAGCCAGGGACTTCGGAAAAAACTGTTTTTT.

V and J are TRBV7-2 and TRBJ1-1; 10 bases line up with TRBD1. The CDR3 runs 14 residues. V shed 5 bases and J 6 bases; nucleotides not matched to a gene: 6. Germline V CDR1 and CDR2: SGHTA, FQGNSA. The CDR3 sequence is CASSIDRGRAEAFF. As DNA, the CDR3 is TGTGCCAGCAGCATCGACAGGGGGCGTGCTGAAGCTTTCTTT.

J is TRBJ1-1 and V is TRBV20-1; no clear D gene. Per germline, CDR1 DFQATT and CDR2 SNEGSKA (reference sequence). There are 13 residues in the CDR3. V lost 4 bases and J 1 base, leaving 10 bases between the germline ends. As DNA, the CDR3 is TGCAGTGCTACAAGAGGGCCGAACACTGAAGCTTTCTTT. It yields the protein CSATRGPNTEAFF.

CDR3 DNA sequence: TGTGCCAGCAGGGGGGCTAGTGATGAGCAGTTCTTC. Translated: CASRGASDEQFF. The chain couples TRBV2 to TRBJ2-1; possibly TRBD1 for D (6 bases). The CDR3 has 12 residues. The V and J ends lost 6 bases and 8 bases respectively, with 11 bases between them. Per the germline V gene, CDR1 is SNHLY and CDR2 is FYNNEI.

The chain's CDR3 is CASSPGGLKDTEAFF. The CDR3 DNA sequence: TGTGCCAGCAGCCCAGGAGGTTTAAAAGACACTGAAGCTTTCTTT. The chain couples TRBV7-2 to TRBJ1-1; D uncertain. The CDR3 is 15 residues long. The ends were cut back, 5 bases at V and 3 bases at J, with 16 bases in the middle. Germline-derived CDR1 and CDR2 are SGHTA and FQGNSA.

This clonotype was picked up a small number of times. The chain links TRBV29-1 to TRBJ1-2; TRBD1 might be the D (5 bases). CDR3 length equals 14 residues. V was pared by 3 bases and J by 3 bases, with 14 bases between. CDR1 SQVTM and CDR2 ANQGSEA come from the germline V gene. In nucleotides, the CDR3 is TGCAGCGTTGACGGGGGTGTAAGGGACTATGGCTACACCTTC. Translated: CSVDGGVRDYGYTF. Complete variable domain (other parts from reference TRBV29-1 and TRBJ1-2): SAVISQKPSRDICQRGTSLTIQCQVDSQVTMMFWYRQQPGQSLTLIATANQGSEATYESGFVIDKFPISRPNLTFSTLTVSNMSPEDSSIYLCSVDGGVRDYGYTFGSGTRLTVV.

The chain combines TRBV5-1 with TRBJ1-4; 7 nucleotides match TRBD1. CDR1 SGHRS and CDR2 YFSETQ come from the germline V gene. The junction had 2 bases not matched to a gene; V was cut back by 0 bases and J by 3 bases. The CDR3 totals 15 residues. The CDR3 DNA reads as TGCGCCAGCAGCTTGGAGGGGGCGCCTAATGAAAAACTGTTTTTT. This gives the protein CASSLEGAPNEKLFF.

The V call is TRBV18, the J call TRBJ1-5; 7 positions agree with TRBD1. This CDR3 spans 18 amino acids. After removal of 3 bases from V and 0 bases from J, the junction contained 11 bases not matched to a gene. Germline V lookup: CDR1 KGHSH, CDR2 LQKENI. This chain's CDR3 is CASSPSGTAGNSNQPQHF. DNA for the CDR3: TGTGCCAGCTCACCTTCCGGGACAGCAGGCAATAGCAATCAGCCCCAGCATTTT. Drawing the rest from reference TRBV18 and TRBJ1-5, the complete variable domain is NAGVMQNPRHLVRRRGQEARLRCSPMKGHSHVYWYRQLPEEGLKFMVYLQKENIIDESGMPKERFSAEFPKEGPSILRIQQVVRGDSAAYFCASSPSGTAGNSNQPQHFGDGTRLSIL.

This chain connects TRBV10-3 to TRBJ2-2; tentatively, D is TRBD2 (5 bases). The CDR3 totals 16 residues. Per the germline V gene, CDR1 is ENHRY and CDR2 is SYGVKD. Trimming removed 7 bases from V and 0 bases from J, with 15 bases in between. The CDR3, as DNA: TGTGCCATCAAGGGCCCGGGGAAGACGAACACCGGGGAGCTGTTTTTT. Amino acids: CAIKGPGKTNTGELFF.

This clonotype has a handful of counts. The V call is TRBV28, the J call TRBJ1-1; a possible D gene is TRBD1 (5 bases). V was cut by 5 bases and J by 5 bases, with 18 bases left in between. The CDR3 spans 15 residues. Germline V gene lookup returns CDR1 MDHEN and CDR2 SYDVKM. This chain's CDR3 is CASSTQGLIGTEAFF. For the CDR3, the DNA is TGTGCCAGCAGTACTCAGGGATTGATCGGTACTGAAGCTTTCTTT.

This clonotype was counted a few times. V and J are TRBV7-3 and TRBJ2-3; TRBD2 might be the D (5 bases). The CDR3 runs to 14 residues. CDR1 is SGHTA, CDR2 FQGTGA, per germline. V was clipped by 1 base and J by 4 bases, with 9 bases between them. The CDR3: CASSLNASPDTQYF. Here the CDR3 DNA reads TGTGCCAGCAGCTTAAATGCTAGCCCAGATACGCAGTATTTT. Full variable domain (remainder filled in from reference TRBV7-3 and TRBJ2-3): GAGVSQTPSNKVTEKGKYVELRCDPISGHTALYWYRQSLGQGPEFLIYFQGTGAADDSGLPNDRFFAVRPEGSVSTLKIQRTERGDSAVYLCASSLNASPDTQYFGPGTRLTVL.

This rearrangement joins TRBV7-3 to TRBJ2-5; TRBD2 is a possible D gene (5 bases). V was shortened by 3 bases and J by 7 bases, with 18 bases between the two germline ends. Per the germline V gene, CDR1 is SGHTA and CDR2 is FQGTGA. This CDR3 is 15 amino acids long. The CDR3 DNA reads TGTGCCAGCAGCTTCCCGGGCCCTCCCCGGGGGACCCAGTACTTC. As protein: CASSFPGPPRGTQYF.

This chain links TRBV12-3 or TRBV12-4 with TRBJ2-3; 8 positions match TRBD1. The CDR3 sequence is 16 residues long. With 2 bases clipped from V and 0 bases from J, the junction kept 4 bases outside the gene matches. CDR3 protein: CASSLRDRGSTDTQYF. The CDR3, as DNA: TGTGCCAGCAGTTTACGTGACAGGGGAAGCACAGATACGCAGTATTTT.

The chain combines TRBV13 with TRBJ1-1, with no clear D. Germline V lookup: CDR1 PRHDT, CDR2 FYEKMQ (reference sequence). The CDR3 is 17 amino acids. Trimming removed 5 bases at V and 1 base at J, with 20 bases between. CDR3 nucleotide sequence: TGTGCCAGCAGCGCAGGAGGCCGGATGGTAAAGAACACTGAAGCTTTCTTT. It yields the protein CASSAGGRMVKNTEAFF.

The V and J genes are TRBV14 and TRBJ2-1; possible D gene TRBD2, 6 bases. CDR1 is SGHDN and CDR2 is FVKESK in the germline V gene. The CDR3 length is 16 residues. V was shortened by 1 base and J by 6 bases, with 16 bases between the two germline ends. CDR3 residues: CASSQAGGIGVNEQFF. The CDR3 DNA follows: TGTGCCAGCAGCCAAGCTGGGGGGATTGGGGTCAATGAGCAGTTCTTC. Full variable domain (remainder filled in from reference TRBV14 and TRBJ2-1): EAGVTQFPSHSVIEKGQTVTLRCDPISGHDNLYWYRRVMGKEIKFLLHFVKESKQDESGMPNNRFLAERTGGTYSTLKVQPAELEDSGVYFCASSQAGGIGVNEQFFGPGTRLTVL.